Detailed here is one T cell receptor (beta chain). Antigen unknown. The sample comes from a study of T cell responses to AZD1222 COVID-19 vaccine. Study-level findings and limits: Reportedly, nearly half the spike-specific TCRs target unmutated variant regions. Baseline seropositivity occurred in only a handful of AZD1222 recipients.

Second-dose timings of about 4 or about 12 weeks were pooled. Repertoires were generated with immunoSEQ multiplex PCR, while TCRdb's copy carries only in-frame clones and drops some. Found here are 150,000 to 200,000 clones, approximately 88% of them singletons; the top ten hold approximately 4.5%. Germline values: CDR1 GTSNPN, CDR2 SVGIG (reference sequence). The CDR3 has 12 amino acids. V was clipped by 8 bases and J by 3 bases, with 13 bases between them. V is TRBV30 and J is TRBJ1-2; TRBD1 is a possible D gene (5 bases). This sample comprised peripheral blood, obtained 28 days after the second AZD1222 dose. This sequence was found in an adult who received the AZD1222 COVID-19 vaccine. CDR3 region: CAGERDDYGYTF. As DNA, the CDR3 is TGTGCCGGAGAGAGGGACGACTATGGCTACACCTTC. Full variable domain (missing parts from reference TRBV30 and TRBJ1-2): SQTIHQWPATLVQPVGSPLSLECTVEGTSNPNLYWYRQAAGRGLQLLFYSVGIGQISSEVPQNLSASRPQDRQFILSSKKLLLSDSGFYLCAGERDDYGYTFGSGTRLTVV.